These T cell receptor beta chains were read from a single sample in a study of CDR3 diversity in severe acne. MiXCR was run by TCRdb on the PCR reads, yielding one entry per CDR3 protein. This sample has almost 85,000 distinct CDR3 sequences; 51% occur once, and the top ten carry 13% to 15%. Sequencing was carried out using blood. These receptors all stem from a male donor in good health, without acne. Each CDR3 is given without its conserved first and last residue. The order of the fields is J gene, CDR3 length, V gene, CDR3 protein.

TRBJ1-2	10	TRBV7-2	ASSVYSGGYT
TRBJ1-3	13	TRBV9	ASSVEGGAGNTIY
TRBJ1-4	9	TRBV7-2	ASSFDEKLF
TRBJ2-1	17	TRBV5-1	ASSPAGGLAGRAGDEQF
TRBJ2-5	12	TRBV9	ASNLQGPQETQY
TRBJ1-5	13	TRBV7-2	ASSLAGAHNQPQH
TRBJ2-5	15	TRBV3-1	ASSQWELAGGQETQY
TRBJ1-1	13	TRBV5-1	ASSPDRGLGTEAF
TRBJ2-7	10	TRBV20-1	SARDRNNEQY
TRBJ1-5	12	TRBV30	AWSVAQEYQPQH
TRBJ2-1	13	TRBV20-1	SARLAENSYNEQF
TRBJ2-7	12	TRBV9	ASSIRWDGGEQY
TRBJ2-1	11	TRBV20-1	SAGTSGSDEQF
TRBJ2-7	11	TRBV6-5	ASSYLGSYEQY
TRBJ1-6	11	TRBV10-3	AIRGGYNSPLH
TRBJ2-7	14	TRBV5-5	ASSFPGTGASYEQY
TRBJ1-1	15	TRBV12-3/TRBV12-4	ASSERGTGGAGTEAF
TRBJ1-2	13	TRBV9	ASSQDGGLRGGYT
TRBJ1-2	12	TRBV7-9	ASSQVDKTYGYT
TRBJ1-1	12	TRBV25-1	ASSEEGARPEAF
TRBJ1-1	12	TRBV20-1	SAKIDQGVNEAF
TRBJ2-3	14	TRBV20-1	SARLGGGESTDTQY
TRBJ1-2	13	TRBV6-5	ASSYSSGSNYGYT
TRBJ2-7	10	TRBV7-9	ASGSAGNEQY
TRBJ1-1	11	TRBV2	ASSLHSTGVAF
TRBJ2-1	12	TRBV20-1	SAPGTGAVGEQF